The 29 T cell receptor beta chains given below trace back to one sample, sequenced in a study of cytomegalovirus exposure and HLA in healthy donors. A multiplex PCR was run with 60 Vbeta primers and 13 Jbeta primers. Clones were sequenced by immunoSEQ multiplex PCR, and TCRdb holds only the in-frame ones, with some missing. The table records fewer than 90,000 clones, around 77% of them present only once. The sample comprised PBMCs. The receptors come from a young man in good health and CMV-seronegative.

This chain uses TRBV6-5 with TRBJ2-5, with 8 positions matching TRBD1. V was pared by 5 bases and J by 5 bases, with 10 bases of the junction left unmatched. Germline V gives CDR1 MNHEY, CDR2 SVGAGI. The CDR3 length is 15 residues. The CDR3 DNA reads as TGTGCCAGCAGTAAAGGAGGACAGGGTCTGGAGACCCAGTACTTC. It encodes CASSKGGQGLETQYF.

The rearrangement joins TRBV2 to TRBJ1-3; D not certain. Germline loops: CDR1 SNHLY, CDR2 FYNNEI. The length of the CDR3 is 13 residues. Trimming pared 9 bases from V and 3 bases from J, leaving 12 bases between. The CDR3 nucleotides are TGTGCCAGATCCCTCTCGAGTGGAAACACCATATATTTT. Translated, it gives CARSLSSGNTIYF. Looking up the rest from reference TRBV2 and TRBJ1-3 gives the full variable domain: EPEVTQTPSHQVTQMGQEVILRCVPISNHLYFYWYRQILGQKVEFLVSFYNNEISEKSEIFDDQFSVERPDGSNFTLKIRSTKLEDSAMYFCARSLSSGNTIYFGEGSWLTVV.

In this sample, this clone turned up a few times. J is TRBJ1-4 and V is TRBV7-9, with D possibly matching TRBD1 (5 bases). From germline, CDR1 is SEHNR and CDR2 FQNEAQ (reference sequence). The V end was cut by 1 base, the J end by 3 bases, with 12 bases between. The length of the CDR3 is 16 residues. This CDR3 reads CASSLVSGAANEKLFF. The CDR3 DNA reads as TGTGCCAGCAGCTTAGTCAGCGGGGCGGCTAATGAAAAACTGTTTTTT.

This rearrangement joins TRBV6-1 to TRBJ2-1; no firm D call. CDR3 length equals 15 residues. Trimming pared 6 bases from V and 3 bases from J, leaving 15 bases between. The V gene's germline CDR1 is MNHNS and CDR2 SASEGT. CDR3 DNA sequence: TGTGCCAGCAGGACAACCTCTACCCTCTACAATGAGCAGTTCTTC. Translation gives CASRTTSTLYNEQFF.

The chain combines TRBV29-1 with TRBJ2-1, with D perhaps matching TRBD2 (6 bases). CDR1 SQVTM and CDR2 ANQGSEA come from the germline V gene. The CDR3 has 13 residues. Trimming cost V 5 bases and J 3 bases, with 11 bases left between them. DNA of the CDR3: TGCAGCGTTTTCGGGGGAATCTACAATGAGCAGTTCTTC. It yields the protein CSVFGGIYNEQFF.

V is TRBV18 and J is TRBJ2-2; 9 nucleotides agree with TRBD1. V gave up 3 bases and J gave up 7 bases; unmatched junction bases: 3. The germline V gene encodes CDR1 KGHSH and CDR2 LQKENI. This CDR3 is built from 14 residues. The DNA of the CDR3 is TGTGCCAGCTCACCCGGACAGGGGATCGGGGAGCTGTTTTTT. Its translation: CASSPGQGIGELFF. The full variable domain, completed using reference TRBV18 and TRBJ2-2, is NAGVMQNPRHLVRRRGQEARLRCSPMKGHSHVYWYRQLPEEGLKFMVYLQKENIIDESGMPKERFSAEFPKEGPSILRIQQVVRGDSAAYFCASSPGQGIGELFFGEGSRLTVL.

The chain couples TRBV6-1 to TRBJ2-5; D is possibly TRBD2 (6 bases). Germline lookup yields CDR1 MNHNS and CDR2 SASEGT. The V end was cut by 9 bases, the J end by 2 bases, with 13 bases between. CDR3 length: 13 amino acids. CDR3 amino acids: CASSRGGQETQYF. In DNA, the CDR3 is TGTGCCAGTTCTAGGGGAGGTCAAGAGACCCAGTACTTC.

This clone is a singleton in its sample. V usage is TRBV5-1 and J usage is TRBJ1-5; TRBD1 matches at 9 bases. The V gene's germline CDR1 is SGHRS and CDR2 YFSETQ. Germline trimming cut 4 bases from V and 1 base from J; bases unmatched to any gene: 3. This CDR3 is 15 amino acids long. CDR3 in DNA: TGCGCCAGCAGCCCACAGGGGGCAAGCAATCAGCCCCAGCATTTT. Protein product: CASSPQGASNQPQHF.

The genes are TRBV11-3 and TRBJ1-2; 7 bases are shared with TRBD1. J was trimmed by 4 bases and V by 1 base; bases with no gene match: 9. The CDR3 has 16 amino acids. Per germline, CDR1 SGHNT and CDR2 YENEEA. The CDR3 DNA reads TGTGCCAGCAGCTTAGTGTACCAGGGGGACCTCTATGGCTACACCTTC. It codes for CASSLVYQGDLYGYTF. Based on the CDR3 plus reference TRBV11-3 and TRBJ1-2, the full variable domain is EAGVVQSPRYKIIEKKQPVAFWCNPISGHNTLYWYLQNLGQGPELLIRYENEEAVDDSQLPKDRFSAERLKGVDSTLKIQPAELGDSAVYLCASSLVYQGDLYGYTFGSGTRLTVV.

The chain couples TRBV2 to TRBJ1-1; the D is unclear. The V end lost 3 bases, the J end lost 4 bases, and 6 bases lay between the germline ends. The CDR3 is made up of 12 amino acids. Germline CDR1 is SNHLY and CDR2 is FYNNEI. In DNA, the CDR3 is TGTGCCAGCAGTGATTGGGCCACTGAAGCTTTCTTT. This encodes CASSDWATEAFF.

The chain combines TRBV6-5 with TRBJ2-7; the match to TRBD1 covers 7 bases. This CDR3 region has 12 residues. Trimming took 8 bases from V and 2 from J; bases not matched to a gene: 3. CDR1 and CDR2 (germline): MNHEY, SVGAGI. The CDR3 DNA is TGTGCCAGCTCGGGACAGACCTACGAGCAGTACTTC. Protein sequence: CASSGQTYEQYF.

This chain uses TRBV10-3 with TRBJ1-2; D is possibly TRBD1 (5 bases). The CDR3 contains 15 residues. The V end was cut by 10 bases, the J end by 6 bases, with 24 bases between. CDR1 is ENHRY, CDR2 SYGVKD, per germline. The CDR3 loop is CATHRGGEYLHGYTF. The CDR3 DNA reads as TGTGCCACCCACCGCGGGGGGGAGTACCTCCATGGCTACACCTTC.

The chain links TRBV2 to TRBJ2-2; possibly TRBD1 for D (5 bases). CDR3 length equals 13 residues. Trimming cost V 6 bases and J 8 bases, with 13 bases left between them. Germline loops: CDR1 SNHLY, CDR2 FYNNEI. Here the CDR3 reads CASSFREEGELFF. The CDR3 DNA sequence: TGTGCCAGCAGCTTCAGGGAAGAGGGGGAGCTGTTTTTT.

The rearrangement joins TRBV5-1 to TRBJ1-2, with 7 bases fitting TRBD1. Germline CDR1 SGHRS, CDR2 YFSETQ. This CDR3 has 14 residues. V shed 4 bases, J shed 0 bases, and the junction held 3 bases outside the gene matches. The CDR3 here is CASSPGTANYGYTF. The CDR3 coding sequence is TGCGCCAGCAGCCCTGGGACAGCTAACTATGGCTACACCTTC.

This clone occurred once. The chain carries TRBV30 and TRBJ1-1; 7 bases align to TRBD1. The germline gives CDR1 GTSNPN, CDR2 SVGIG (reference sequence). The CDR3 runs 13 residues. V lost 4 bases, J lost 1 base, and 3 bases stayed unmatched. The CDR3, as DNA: TGTGCCTGGAAGAGACAGGGGAACACTGAAGCTTTCTTT. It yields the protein CAWKRQGNTEAFF.

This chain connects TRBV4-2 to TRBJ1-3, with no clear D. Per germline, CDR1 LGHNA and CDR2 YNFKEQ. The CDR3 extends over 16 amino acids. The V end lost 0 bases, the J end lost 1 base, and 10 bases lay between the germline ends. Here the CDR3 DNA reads TGTGCCAGCAGCCAAGATCTGGCGGAATCTGGAAACACCATATATTTT. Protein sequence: CASSQDLAESGNTIYF.

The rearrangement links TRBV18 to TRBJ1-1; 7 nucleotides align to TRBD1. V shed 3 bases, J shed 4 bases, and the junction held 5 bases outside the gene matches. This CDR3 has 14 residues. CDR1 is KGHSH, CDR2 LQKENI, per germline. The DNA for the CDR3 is TGTGCCAGCTCACCTAACAGGGGCCCCACTGAAGCTTTCTTT. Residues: CASSPNRGPTEAFF.

CDR3 in amino acids: CASSDIGATTDTQYF. For the CDR3, the DNA is TGTGCCAGCAGTGATATTGGGGCGACCACAGATACGCAGTATTTT. The chain employs TRBV6-1 and TRBJ2-3; D may be TRBD1 (5 bases). This CDR3 spans 15 amino acids. Germline-derived CDR1 and CDR2 are MNHNS and SASEGT. Between the trimmed V and J ends, which lost 3 bases and 2 bases, there was a span of 12 bases.

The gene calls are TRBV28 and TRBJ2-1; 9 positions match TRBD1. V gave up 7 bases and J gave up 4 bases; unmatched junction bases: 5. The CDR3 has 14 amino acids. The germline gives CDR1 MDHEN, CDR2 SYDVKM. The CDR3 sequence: CASTTGQGYNEQFF. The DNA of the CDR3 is TGTGCCAGCACCACAGGACAGGGGTACAATGAGCAGTTCTTC.

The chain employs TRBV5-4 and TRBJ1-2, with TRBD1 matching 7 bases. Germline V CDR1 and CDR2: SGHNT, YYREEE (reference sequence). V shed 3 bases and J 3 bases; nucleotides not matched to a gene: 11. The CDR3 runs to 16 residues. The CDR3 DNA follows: TGTGCCAGCAGCTCCCTGAGACAGGGCGGATACTATGGCTACACCTTC. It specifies CASSSLRQGGYYGYTF.

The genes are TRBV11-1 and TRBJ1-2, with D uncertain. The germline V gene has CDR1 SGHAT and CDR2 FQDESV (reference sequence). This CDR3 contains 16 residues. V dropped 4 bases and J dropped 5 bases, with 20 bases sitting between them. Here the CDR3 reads CASSSFPWPDWYGYTF. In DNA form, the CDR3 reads TGTGCCAGCAGCTCCTTCCCTTGGCCTGACTGGTATGGCTACACCTTC.

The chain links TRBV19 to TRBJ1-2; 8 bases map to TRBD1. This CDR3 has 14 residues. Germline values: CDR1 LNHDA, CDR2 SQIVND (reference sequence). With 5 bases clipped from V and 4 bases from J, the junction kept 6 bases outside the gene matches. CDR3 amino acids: CASSPRTGSYGYTF. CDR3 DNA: TGTGCCAGTAGTCCCAGGACAGGGAGCTATGGCTACACCTTC. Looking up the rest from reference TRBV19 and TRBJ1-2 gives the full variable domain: DGGITQSPKYLFRKEGQNVTLSCEQNLNHDAMYWYRQDPGQGLRLIYYSQIVNDFQKGDIAEGYSVSREKKESFPLTVTSAQKNPTAFYLCASSPRTGSYGYTFGSGTRLTVV.

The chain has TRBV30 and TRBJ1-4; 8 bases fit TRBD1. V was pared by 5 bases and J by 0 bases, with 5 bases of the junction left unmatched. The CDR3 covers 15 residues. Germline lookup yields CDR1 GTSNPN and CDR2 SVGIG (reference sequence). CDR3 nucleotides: TGTGCCTGGCAGGGGGCCCTTGCAACTAATGAAAAACTGTTTTTT. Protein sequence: CAWQGALATNEKLFF.

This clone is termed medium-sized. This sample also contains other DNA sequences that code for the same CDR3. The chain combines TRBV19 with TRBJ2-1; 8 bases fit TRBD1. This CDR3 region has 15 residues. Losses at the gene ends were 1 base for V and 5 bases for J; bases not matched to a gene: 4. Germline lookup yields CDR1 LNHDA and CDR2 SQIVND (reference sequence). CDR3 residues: CASSIGDRGHNEQFF. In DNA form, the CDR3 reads TGTGCCAGTAGTATAGGAGACAGGGGTCACAATGAGCAGTTCTTC.

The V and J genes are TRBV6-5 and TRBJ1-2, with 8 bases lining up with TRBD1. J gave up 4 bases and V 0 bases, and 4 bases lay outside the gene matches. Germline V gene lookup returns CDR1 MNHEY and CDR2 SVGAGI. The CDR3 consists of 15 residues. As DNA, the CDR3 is TGTGCCAGCAGTTACTCAACAGGGGGGATCTATGGCTACACCTTC. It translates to CASSYSTGGIYGYTF.

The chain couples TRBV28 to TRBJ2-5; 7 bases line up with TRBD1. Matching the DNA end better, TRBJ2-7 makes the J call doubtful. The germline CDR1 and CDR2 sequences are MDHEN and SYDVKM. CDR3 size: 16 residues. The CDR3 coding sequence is TGTGCCAGCAGTTTTGGGATATGGACAGGCCACTACGAGCAGTACTTC. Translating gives CASSFGIWTGHYEQYF.

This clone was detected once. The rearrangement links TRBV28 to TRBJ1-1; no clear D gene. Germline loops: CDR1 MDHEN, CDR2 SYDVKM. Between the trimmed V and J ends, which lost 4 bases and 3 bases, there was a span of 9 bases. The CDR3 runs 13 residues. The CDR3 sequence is CASSSIGDTEAFF. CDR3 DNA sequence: TGTGCCAGCAGTTCCATCGGGGACACTGAAGCTTTCTTT.

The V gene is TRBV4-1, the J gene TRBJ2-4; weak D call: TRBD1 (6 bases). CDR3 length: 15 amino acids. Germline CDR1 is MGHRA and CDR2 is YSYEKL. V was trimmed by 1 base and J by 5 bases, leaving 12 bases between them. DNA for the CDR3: TGCGCCAGCAGCCAAGGACAGGCTTATCAAAACATTCAGTACTTC. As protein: CASSQGQAYQNIQYF.

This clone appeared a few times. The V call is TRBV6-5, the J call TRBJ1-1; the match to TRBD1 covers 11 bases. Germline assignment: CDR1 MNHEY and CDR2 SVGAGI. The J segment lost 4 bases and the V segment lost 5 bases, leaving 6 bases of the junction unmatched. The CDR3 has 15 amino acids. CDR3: CASSQQGTGGTEAFF. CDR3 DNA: TGTGCCAGCAGTCAACAGGGGACAGGGGGCACTGAAGCTTTCTTT.